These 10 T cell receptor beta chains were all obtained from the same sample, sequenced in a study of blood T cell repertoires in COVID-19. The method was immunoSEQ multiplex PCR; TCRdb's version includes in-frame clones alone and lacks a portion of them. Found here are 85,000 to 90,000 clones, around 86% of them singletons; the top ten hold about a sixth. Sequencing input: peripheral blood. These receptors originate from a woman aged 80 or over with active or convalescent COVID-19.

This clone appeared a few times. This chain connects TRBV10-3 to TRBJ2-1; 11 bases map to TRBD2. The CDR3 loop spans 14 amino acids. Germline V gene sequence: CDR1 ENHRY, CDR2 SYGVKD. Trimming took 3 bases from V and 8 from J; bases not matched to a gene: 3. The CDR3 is CAISELAGVDEQFF. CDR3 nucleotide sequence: TGTGCCATCAGTGAACTAGCGGGAGTTGATGAGCAGTTCTTC.

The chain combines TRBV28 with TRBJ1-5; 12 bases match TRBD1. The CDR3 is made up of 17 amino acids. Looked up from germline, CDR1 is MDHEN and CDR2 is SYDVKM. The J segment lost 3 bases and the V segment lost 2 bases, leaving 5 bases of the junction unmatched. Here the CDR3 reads CASSLPGQGAFNQPQHF. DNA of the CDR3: TGTGCCAGCAGTTTACCGGGACAGGGGGCTTTCAATCAGCCCCAGCATTTT.

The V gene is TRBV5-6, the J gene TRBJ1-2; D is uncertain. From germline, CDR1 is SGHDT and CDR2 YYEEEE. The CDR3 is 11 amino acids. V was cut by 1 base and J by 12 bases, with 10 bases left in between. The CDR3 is CASSLLGFNTF. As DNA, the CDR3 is TGTGCCAGCAGCTTGCTCGGGTTTAACACCTTC. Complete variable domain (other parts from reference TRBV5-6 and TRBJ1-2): DAGVTQSPTHLIKTRGQQVTLRCSPKSGHDTVSWYQQALGQGPQFIFQYYEEEERQRGNFPDRFSGHQFPNYSSELNVNALLLGDSALYLCASSLLGFNTFGSGTRLTVV.

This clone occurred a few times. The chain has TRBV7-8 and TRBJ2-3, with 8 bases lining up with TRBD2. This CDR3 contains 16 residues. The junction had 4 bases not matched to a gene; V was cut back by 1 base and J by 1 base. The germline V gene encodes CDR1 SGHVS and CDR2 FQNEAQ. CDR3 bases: TGTGCCAGCAGCTTAGTTCTAGCGGGTGGCACAGATACGCAGTATTTT. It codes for CASSLVLAGGTDTQYF.

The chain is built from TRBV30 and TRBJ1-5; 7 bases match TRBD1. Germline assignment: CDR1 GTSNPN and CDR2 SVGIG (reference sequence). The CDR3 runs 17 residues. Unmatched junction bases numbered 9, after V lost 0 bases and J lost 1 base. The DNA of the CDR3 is TGTGCCTGGAGTGTACTGAGGGCGACAGGGAGCAATCAGCCCCAGCATTTT. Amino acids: CAWSVLRATGSNQPQHF.

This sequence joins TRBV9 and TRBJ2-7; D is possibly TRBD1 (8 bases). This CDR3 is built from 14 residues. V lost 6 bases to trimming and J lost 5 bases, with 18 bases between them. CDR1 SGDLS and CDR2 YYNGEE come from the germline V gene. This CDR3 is CASNPGGDRNEQYF. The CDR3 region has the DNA TGTGCCAGCAACCCTGGGGGGGACAGGAACGAGCAGTACTTC.

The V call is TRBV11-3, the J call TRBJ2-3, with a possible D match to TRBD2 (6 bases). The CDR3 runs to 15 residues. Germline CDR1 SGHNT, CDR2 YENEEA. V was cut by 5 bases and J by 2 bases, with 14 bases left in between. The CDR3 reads CASSPRRADTDTQYF. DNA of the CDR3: TGTGCCAGCAGCCCTCGGAGGGCCGACACAGATACGCAGTATTTT.

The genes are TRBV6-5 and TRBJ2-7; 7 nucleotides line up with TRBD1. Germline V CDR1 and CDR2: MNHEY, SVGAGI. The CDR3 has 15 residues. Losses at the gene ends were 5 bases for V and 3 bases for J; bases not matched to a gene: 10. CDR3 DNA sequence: TGTGCCAGCAGTCTAGAAAGGGACAGTTTCTACGAGCAGTACTTC. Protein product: CASSLERDSFYEQYF.

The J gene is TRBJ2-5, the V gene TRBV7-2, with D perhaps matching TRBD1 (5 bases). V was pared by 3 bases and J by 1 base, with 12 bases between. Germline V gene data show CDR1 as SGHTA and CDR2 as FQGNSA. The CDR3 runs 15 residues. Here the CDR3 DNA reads TGTGCCAGCAGCTTTTTACACAGGACCCAAGAGACCCAGTACTTC. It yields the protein CASSFLHRTQETQYF. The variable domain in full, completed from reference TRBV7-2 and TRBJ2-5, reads GAGVSQSPSNKVTEKGKDVELRCDPISGHTALYWYRQSLGQGLEFLIYFQGNSAPDKSGLPSDRFSAERTGGSVSTLTIQRTQQEDSAVYLCASSFLHRTQETQYFGPGTRLLVL.

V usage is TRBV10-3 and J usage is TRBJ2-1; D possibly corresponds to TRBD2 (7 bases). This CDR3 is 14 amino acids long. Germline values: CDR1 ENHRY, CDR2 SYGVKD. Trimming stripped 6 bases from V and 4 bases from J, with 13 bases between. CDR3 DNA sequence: TGTGCCATCAGGGGGGGGGCGGAATACAATGAGCAGTTCTTC. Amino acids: CAIRGGAEYNEQFF.